One and the same sample provided the 14 T cell receptor beta chains below, sequenced in a study of control samples from healthy donors and cancer patients. Sequencing used immunoSEQ multiplex PCR; TCRdb keeps in-frame clones, though not all of them. The sample holds under 450,000 clones; 90% are singletons and the top ten take about 6.3%. The sequenced sample consisted of PBMCs. These receptors were collected from a man aged 40-50 years with head and neck cancer.

The J gene is TRBJ2-3, the V gene TRBV9; D is uncertain. Germline loops: CDR1 SGDLS, CDR2 YYNGEE. The CDR3 contains 17 residues. The germline V and J ends were trimmed by 3 bases and 3 bases, with 20 bases remaining between them. In DNA, the CDR3 is TGTGCCAGCAGCGCCGGCAGACTGAATTCTAAAACAGATACGCAGTATTTT. Residues: CASSAGRLNSKTDTQYF.

This chain uses TRBV19 with TRBJ2-7, with D tentatively TRBD1 (5 bases). V lost 3 bases to trimming and J lost 3 bases, with 9 bases between them. Germline-derived CDR1 and CDR2 are LNHDA and SQIVND (reference sequence). This CDR3 comprises 13 residues. CDR3 DNA sequence: TGTGCCAGTAGTATCGACAGATTCTACGAGCAGTACTTC. As protein: CASSIDRFYEQYF.

The chain links TRBV4-1 to TRBJ2-4; tentative D call: TRBD2 (6 bases). The V and J ends lost 2 bases and 8 bases respectively, with 10 bases between them. Germline CDR1 and CDR2: MGHRA and YSYEKL. The CDR3 consists of 13 residues. CDR3 in amino acids: CASSQQLADIQYF. The DNA for the CDR3 is TGCGCCAGCAGCCAACAACTAGCTGACATTCAGTACTTC.

The CDR3 sequence: CAIMELGQAGDTIYF. DNA for the CDR3: TGTGCCATCATGGAGCTCGGGCAGGCCGGGGACACCATATATTTT. The chain joins TRBV10-3 to TRBJ1-3; unclear D gene. Trimming cost V 7 bases and J 8 bases, with 21 bases left between them. Germline CDR1 ENHRY, CDR2 SYGVKD. This CDR3 contains 15 residues.

The chain couples TRBV6-1 to TRBJ1-6; 8 bases agree with TRBD1. With 4 bases clipped from V and 6 bases from J, the junction kept 8 bases outside the gene matches. Germline CDR1 and CDR2: MNHNS and SASEGT. The CDR3 extends over 16 amino acids. The chain's CDR3 is CASSVHPGQVNSPLHF. The DNA for the CDR3 is TGTGCCAGCAGTGTACACCCGGGACAGGTTAATTCACCCCTCCACTTT.

The gene calls are TRBV24-1 and TRBJ2-2, with D possibly being TRBD1 (6 bases). Germline V gene sequence: CDR1 KGHDR, CDR2 SFDVKD. The CDR3 is 14 amino acids. V shed 5 bases and J shed 4 bases, with 10 bases lying between them. The CDR3 nucleotides read TGTGCCACCAGTGGGACAGACGGCACCGGGGAGCTGTTTTTT. Translated: CATSGTDGTGELFF.

This chain joins TRBV27 and TRBJ2-7, with D perhaps matching TRBD1 (7 bases). The CDR3 totals 17 residues. Trimming shortened V by 0 bases and J by 0 bases, and 15 bases separated the two germline ends. Germline V CDR1 and CDR2: MNHEY, SMNVEV (reference sequence). CDR3 in amino acids: CASSLSWRGQTSYEQYF. CDR3 in DNA: TGTGCCAGCAGTTTATCCTGGCGGGGACAGACCTCCTACGAGCAGTACTTC.

The V and J genes are TRBV5-6 and TRBJ1-3; 7 nucleotides agree with TRBD1. V lost 3 bases to trimming and J lost 8 bases; unmatched junction nucleotides: 8. The germline CDR1 and CDR2 sequences are SGHDT and YYEEEE. This CDR3 is 14 amino acids long. As DNA, the CDR3 is TGTGCCAGCAGCTCGCAGGGGGTACCTCACACCATATATTTT. Its protein product is CASSSQGVPHTIYF.

The rearrangement links TRBV5-8 to TRBJ2-3, with a tentative D call TRBD2 (7 bases). The CDR3 spans 15 residues. CDR1 SGHTS and CDR2 YDEGEE come from the germline V gene. The V end lost 6 bases, the J end lost 2 bases, and 16 bases lay between the germline ends. CDR3 in amino acids: CASNPGGGNTDTQYF. The CDR3 region has the DNA TGTGCCAGCAACCCGGGGGGCGGGAACACAGATACGCAGTATTTT.

This chain joins TRBV28 and TRBJ1-5; 9 bases line up with TRBD1. CDR1 and CDR2 from the germline V gene are MDHEN and SYDVKM. The length of the CDR3 is 17 residues. J was trimmed by 6 bases and V by 8 bases; bases with no gene match: 17. CDR3 DNA sequence: TGTGCCAGCCGAATAGGGGGGGCGGGACAGGGTAGTCAGCCCCAGCATTTT. It yields the protein CASRIGGAGQGSQPQHF.

Only one count was recorded for this clone. The V gene is TRBV11-2, the J gene TRBJ1-1; TRBD1 matches at 8 bases. CDR1 is SGHAT, CDR2 FQNNGV, per germline. The CDR3 runs 14 residues. Trimming removed 3 bases from V and 1 base from J; junction bases left unmatched: 1. Here the CDR3 reads CASSFGTGNTEAFF. DNA of the CDR3: TGTGCCAGCAGCTTCGGGACAGGGAACACTGAAGCTTTCTTT.

V gene TRBV27 combines with J gene TRBJ2-3, with 8 bases aligning to TRBD2. The germline gives CDR1 MNHEY, CDR2 SMNVEV (reference sequence). V was clipped by 5 bases and J by 5 bases; unmatched bases: 18. The CDR3 runs 18 residues. CDR3 DNA sequence: TGTGCCAGCAGTCCCTATCTCCCAGCGCGGGGGGTCGGAGATACGCAGTATTTT. Its translation: CASSPYLPARGVGDTQYF.

The chain couples TRBV25-1 to TRBJ2-7, with 10 nucleotides matching TRBD2. The CDR3 is 16 amino acids. V shed 2 bases, J shed 3 bases, and the junction held 7 bases outside the gene matches. The germline V gene has CDR1 MGHDK and CDR2 SYGVNS. The chain's CDR3 is CASSEGRLAGVYEQYF. CDR3 DNA sequence: TGTGCCAGCAGTGAAGGACGGCTAGCGGGAGTCTACGAGCAGTACTTC.

The sample holds one count of this clone. This chain connects TRBV7-2 to TRBJ1-1, with D maybe TRBD1 (6 bases). Germline assignment: CDR1 SGHTA and CDR2 FQGNSA. The CDR3 contains 16 residues. Trimming shortened V by 1 base and J by 1 base, and 13 bases separated the two germline ends. The CDR3 is CASSLVAGQTNTEAFF. The CDR3 DNA reads TGTGCCAGCAGCTTAGTCGCAGGACAGACGAACACTGAAGCTTTCTTT.